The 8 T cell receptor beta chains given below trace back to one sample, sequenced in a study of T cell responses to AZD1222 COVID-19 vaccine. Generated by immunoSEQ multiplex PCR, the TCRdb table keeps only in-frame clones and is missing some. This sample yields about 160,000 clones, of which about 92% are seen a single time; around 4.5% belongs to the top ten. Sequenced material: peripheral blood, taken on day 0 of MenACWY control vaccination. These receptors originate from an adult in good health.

The CDR3 loop is CASIGPSTGELFF. The CDR3 DNA sequence: TGTGCCAGTATTGGCCCGAGCACCGGGGAGCTGTTTTTT. The chain employs TRBV19 and TRBJ2-2; no reliable D call. Germline lookup yields CDR1 LNHDA and CDR2 SQIVND (reference sequence). V was clipped by 7 bases and J by 4 bases, with 10 bases between them. This CDR3 region has 13 residues.

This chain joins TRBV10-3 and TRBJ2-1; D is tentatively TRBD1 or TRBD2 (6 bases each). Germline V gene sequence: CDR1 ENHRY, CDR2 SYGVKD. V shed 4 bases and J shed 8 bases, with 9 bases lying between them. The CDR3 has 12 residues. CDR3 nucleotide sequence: TGTGCCATCAGTGTGAGGGGGGATGAGCAGTTCTTC. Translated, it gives CAISVRGDEQFF.

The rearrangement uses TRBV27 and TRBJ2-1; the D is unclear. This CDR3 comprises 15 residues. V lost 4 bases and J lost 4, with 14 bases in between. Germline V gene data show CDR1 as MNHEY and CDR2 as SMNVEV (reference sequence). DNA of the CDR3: TGTGCCAGCAGTTACCTTCCGTTAGGGTACAATGAGCAGTTCTTC. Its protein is CASSYLPLGYNEQFF.

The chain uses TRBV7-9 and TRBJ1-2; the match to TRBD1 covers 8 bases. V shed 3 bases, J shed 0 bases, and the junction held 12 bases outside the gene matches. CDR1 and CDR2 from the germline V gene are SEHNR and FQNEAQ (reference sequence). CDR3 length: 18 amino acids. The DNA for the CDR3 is TGTGCCAGCAGCTTTAAGGCAGGGGGCCGTAACCCTAACTATGGCTACACCTTC. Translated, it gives CASSFKAGGRNPNYGYTF.

The DNA of the CDR3 is TGTGCCAGCAGCTTAGGTCCAGGGGGAGGCTGGTACGAGCAGTACTTC. This codes for CASSLGPGGGWYEQYF. The chain is built from TRBV7-8 and TRBJ2-7; a weak D match, TRBD1 (7 bases). Germline V gene lookup returns CDR1 SGHVS and CDR2 FQNEAQ. Deletions cut 1 base from V and 4 bases from J, with 17 bases between. CDR3 size: 16 residues.

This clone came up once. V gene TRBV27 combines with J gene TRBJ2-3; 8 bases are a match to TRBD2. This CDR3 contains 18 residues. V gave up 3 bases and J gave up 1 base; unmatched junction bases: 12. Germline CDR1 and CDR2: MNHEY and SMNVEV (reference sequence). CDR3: CASSFYGRAVLGTDTQYF. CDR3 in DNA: TGTGCCAGCAGTTTCTACGGGAGGGCCGTGTTAGGCACAGATACGCAGTATTTT.

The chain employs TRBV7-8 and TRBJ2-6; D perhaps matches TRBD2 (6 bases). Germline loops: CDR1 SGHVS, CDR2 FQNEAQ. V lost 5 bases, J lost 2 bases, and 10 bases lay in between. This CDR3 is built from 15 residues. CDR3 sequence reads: CASSLRRAGANVLTF. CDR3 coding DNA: TGTGCCAGCAGCCTCCGGAGGGCTGGGGCCAACGTCCTGACTTTC. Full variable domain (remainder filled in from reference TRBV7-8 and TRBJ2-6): GAGVSQSPRYKVAKRGQDVALRCDPISGHVSLFWYQQALGQGPEFLTYFQNEAQLDKSGLPSDRFFAERPEGSVSTLKIQRTQQEDSAVYLCASSLRRAGANVLTFGAGSRLTVL.

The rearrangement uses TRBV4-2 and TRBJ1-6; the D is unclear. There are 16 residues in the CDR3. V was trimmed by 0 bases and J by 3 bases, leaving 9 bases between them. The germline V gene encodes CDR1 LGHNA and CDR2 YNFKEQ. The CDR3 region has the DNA TGTGCCAGCAGCCAAGAGAGCCGGTTCTATAATTCACCCCTCCACTTT. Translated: CASSQESRFYNSPLHF.